This TCR beta chain was sequenced for a study of cytomegalovirus exposure and HLA in healthy donors. At the level of the study: The Caucasian-associated ancestry cluster contained approximately 81% of the roughly 370 genotyped donors. Overall study results and limits: TRBV6-2, TRBV6-3 and some other V segments were excluded as indistinguishable. Analysis was performed later, and it showed HLA-associated TCR beta chains to be more clonally expanded than equally common others.

Remarks on this clone: No antigen is known for it.

With 60 Vbeta and 13 Jbeta primers, the PCR was carried out. Sequenced by immunoSEQ multiplex PCR; TCRdb stores in-frame clones only, minus some. Here the sample spans 120,000 to 150,000 clones, around 80% being singletons. Germline loops: CDR1 GTSNPN, CDR2 SVGIG (reference sequence). The length of the CDR3 is 12 residues. Trimming at V came to 3 bases and at J to 11 bases, leaving 8 bases not matched to a gene. This chain joins TRBV30 and TRBJ2-7, with 9 bases matching TRBD1. The TCR comes from a man aged 40-49 years in good health and CMV-seronegative. The sequencing sample was made of PBMCs. The DNA of the CDR3 is TGTGCCTGGAGACCCTTGGGACAGGGAGAGTACTTC. It translates to CAWRPLGQGEYF.